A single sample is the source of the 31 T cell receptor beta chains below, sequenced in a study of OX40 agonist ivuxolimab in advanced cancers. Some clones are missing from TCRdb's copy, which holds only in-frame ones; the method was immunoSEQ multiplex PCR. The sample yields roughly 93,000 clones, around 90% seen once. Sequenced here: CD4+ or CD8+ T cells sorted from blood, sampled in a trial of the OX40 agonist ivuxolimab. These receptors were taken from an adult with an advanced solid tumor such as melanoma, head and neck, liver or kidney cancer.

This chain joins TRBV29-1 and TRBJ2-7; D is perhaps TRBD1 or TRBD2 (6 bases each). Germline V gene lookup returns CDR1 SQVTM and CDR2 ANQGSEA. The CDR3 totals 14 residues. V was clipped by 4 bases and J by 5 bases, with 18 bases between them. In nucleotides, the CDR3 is TGCAGCGTTGTTGGGGGGCGCGAAGGGAACGAGCAGTACTTC. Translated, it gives CSVVGGREGNEQYF.

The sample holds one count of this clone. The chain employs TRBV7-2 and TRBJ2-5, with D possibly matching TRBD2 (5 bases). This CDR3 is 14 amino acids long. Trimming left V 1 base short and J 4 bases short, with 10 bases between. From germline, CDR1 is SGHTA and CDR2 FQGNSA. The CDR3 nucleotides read TGTGCCAGCAGCTTAGTCGGGATCGGAGAGACCCAGTACTTC. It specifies CASSLVGIGETQYF.

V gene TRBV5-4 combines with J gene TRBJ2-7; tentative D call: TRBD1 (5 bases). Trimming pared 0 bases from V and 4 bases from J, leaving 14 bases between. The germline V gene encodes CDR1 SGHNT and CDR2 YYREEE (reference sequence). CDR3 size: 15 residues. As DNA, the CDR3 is TGTGCCAGCAGCTTGGCCTGGCAGGGTGGATACGAGCAGTACTTC. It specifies CASSLAWQGGYEQYF.

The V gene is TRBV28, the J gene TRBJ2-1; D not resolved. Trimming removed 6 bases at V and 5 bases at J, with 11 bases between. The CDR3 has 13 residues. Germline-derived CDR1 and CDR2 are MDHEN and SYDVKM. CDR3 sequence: CASRDFGHNEQFF. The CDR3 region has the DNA TGTGCCAGCAGGGATTTTGGTCACAATGAGCAGTTCTTC.

The CDR3 sequence is CASTSGGYNEQFF. The CDR3 DNA sequence: TGTGCCAGTACTAGCGGGGGTTACAATGAGCAGTTCTTC. This sequence joins TRBV5-4 and TRBJ2-1, with TRBD2 identical over 11 bases. This CDR3 comprises 13 residues. Looked up from germline, CDR1 is SGHNT and CDR2 is YYREEE (reference sequence). V lost 8 bases to trimming and J lost 4 bases; unmatched junction nucleotides: 2.

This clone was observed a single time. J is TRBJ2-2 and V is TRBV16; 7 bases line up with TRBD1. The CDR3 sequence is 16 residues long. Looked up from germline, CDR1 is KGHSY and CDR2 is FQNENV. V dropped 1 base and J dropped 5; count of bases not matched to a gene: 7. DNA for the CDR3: TGTGCCAGCAGCCAATTTCCCCCAGGGGGAACCGGGGAGCTGTTTTTT. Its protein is CASSQFPPGGTGELFF. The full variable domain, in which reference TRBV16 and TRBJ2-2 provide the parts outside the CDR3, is GEEVAQTPKHLVRGEGQKAKLYCAPIKGHSYVFWYQQVLKNEFKFLISFQNENVFDETGMPKERFSAKCLPNSPCSLEIQATKLEDSAVYFCASSQFPPGGTGELFFGEGSRLTVL.

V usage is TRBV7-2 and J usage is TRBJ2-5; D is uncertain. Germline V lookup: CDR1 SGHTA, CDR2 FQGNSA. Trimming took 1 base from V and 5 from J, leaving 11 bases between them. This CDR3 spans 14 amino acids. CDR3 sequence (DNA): TGTGCCAGCAGCTTAGGGCTGGTTCGGGAGACCCAGTACTTC. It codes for CASSLGLVRETQYF.

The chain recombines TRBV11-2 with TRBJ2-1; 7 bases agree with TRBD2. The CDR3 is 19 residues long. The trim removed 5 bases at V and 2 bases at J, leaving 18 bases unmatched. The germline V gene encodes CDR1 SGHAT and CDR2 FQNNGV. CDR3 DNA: TGTGCCAGCAGCCCTAGCCCCCGGCTAGCGGTACTCACCTACAATGAGCAGTTCTTC. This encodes CASSPSPRLAVLTYNEQFF.

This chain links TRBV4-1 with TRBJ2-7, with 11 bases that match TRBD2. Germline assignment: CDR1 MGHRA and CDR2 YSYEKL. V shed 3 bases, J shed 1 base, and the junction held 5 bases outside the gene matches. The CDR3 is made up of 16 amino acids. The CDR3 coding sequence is TGCGCCAGCAGCCATGGGGGACTAGCGGCTTCCTACGAGCAGTACTTC. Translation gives CASSHGGLAASYEQYF.

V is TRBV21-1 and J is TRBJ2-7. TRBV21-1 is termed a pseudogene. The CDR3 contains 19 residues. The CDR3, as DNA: TGTGCCAGCAGCAAAGGGGACCTAGCTTGGGCACTTTCCTTCTACGAGCAGTACTTC. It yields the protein CASSKGDLAWALSFYEQYF.

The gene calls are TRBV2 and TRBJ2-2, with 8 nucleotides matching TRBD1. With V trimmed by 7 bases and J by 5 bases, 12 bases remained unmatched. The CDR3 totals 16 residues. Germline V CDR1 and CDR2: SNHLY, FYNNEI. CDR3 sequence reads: CASTERTGYGTGELFF. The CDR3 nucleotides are TGTGCCAGCACGGAGAGGACAGGGTATGGGACCGGGGAGCTGTTTTTT. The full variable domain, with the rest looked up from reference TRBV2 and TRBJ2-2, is EPEVTQTPSHQVTQMGQEVILRCVPISNHLYFYWYRQILGQKVEFLVSFYNNEISEKSEIFDDQFSVERPDGSNFTLKIRSTKLEDSAMYFCASTERTGYGTGELFFGEGSRLTVL.

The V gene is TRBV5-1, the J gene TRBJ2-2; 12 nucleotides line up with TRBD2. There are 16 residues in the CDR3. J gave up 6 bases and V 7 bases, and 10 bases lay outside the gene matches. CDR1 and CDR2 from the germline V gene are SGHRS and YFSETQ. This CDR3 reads CASGRWTSGIPGELFF. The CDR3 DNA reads TGCGCCAGCGGACGTTGGACTAGCGGGATTCCCGGGGAGCTGTTTTTT. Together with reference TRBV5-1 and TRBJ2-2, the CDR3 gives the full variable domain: KAGVTQTPRYLIKTRGQQVTLSCSPISGHRSVSWYQQTPGQGLQFLFEYFSETQRNKGNFPGRFSGRQFSNSRSEMNVSTLELGDSALYLCASGRWTSGIPGELFFGEGSRLTVL.

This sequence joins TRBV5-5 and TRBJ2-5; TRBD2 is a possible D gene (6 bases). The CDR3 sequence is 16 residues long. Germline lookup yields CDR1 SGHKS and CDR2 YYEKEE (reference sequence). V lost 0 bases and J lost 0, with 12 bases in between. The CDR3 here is CASSLGLASYQETQYF. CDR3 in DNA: TGTGCCAGCAGCTTGGGTCTAGCGTCGTACCAAGAGACCCAGTACTTC.

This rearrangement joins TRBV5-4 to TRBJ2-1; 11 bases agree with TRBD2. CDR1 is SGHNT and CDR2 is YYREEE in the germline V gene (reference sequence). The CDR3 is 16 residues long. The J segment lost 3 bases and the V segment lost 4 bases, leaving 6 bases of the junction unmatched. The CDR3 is CASSPSGRTIYNEQFF. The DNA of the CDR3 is TGTGCCAGCAGCCCTAGCGGGAGGACCATCTACAATGAGCAGTTCTTC.

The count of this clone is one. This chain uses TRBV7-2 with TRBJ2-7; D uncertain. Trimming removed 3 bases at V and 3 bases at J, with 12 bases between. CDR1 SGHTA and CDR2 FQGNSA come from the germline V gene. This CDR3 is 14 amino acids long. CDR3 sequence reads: CASSFGRTYYEQYF. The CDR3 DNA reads TGTGCCAGCAGCTTCGGACGGACCTACTACGAGCAGTACTTC.

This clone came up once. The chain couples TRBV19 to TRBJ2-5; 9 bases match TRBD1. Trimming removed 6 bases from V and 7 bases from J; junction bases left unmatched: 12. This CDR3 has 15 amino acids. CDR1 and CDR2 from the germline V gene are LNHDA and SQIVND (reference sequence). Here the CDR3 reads CASRTRTGATGTQYF. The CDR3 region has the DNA TGTGCCAGTAGGACTAGGACAGGGGCCACGGGGACCCAGTACTTC.

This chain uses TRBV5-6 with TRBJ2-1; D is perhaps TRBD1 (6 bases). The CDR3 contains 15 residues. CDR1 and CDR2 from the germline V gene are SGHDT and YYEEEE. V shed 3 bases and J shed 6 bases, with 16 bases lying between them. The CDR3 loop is CASSSPGTPSNEQFF. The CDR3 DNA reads TGTGCCAGCAGCTCCCCGGGGACACCAAGCAATGAGCAGTTCTTC.

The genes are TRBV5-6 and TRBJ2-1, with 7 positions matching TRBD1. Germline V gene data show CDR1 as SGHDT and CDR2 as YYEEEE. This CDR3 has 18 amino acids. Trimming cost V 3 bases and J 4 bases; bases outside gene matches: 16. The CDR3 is CASSSIQKPGQRYNEQFF. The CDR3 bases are TGTGCCAGCAGCTCGATCCAAAAACCGGGACAGAGATACAATGAGCAGTTCTTC. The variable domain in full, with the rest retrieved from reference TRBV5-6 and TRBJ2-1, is DAGVTQSPTHLIKTRGQQVTLRCSPKSGHDTVSWYQQALGQGPQFIFQYYEEEERQRGNFPDRFSGHQFPNYSSELNVNALLLGDSALYLCASSSIQKPGQRYNEQFFGPGTRLTVL.

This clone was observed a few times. Written as DNA, the CDR3 is TGTGCCAGCAGCGTAGGGGCTAGCGGGAGTTGGCACGAGCAGTACTTC. Translation gives CASSVGASGSWHEQYF. The chain employs TRBV9 and TRBJ2-7; 10 bases fit TRBD2. With V trimmed by 0 bases and J by 5 bases, 8 bases remained unmatched. CDR3 length equals 16 residues. CDR1 and CDR2 (germline): SGDLS, YYNGEE.

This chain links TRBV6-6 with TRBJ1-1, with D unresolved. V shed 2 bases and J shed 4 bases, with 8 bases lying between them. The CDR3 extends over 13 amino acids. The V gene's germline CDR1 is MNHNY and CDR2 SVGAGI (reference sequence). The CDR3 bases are TGTGCCAGCAGTTACGCGGAGGCCACTGAAGCTTTCTTT. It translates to CASSYAEATEAFF.

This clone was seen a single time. The CDR3 reads CASSPAGTSLETQYF. The CDR3 DNA follows: TGTGCCAGCAGCCCTGCCGGGACTAGCCTAGAGACCCAGTACTTC. V gene TRBV5-4 combines with J gene TRBJ2-5; 9 nucleotides agree with TRBD2. The V gene's germline CDR1 is SGHNT and CDR2 YYREEE (reference sequence). V dropped 4 bases and J dropped 4; count of bases not matched to a gene: 8. The CDR3 totals 15 residues.

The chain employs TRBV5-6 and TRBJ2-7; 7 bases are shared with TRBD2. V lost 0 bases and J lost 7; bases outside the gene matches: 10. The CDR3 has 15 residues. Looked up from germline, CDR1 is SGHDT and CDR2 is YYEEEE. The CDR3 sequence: CASSLGRWGGGEQYF. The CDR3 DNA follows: TGTGCCAGCAGCTTGGGAAGGTGGGGCGGGGGAGAGCAGTACTTC.

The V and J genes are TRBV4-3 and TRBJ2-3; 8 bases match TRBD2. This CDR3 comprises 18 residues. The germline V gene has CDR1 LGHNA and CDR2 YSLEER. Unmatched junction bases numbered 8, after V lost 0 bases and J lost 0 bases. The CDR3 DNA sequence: TGCGCCAGCAGCCAAGATGGATCTAGCGGGCCTAGCACAGATACGCAGTATTTT. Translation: CASSQDGSSGPSTDTQYF.

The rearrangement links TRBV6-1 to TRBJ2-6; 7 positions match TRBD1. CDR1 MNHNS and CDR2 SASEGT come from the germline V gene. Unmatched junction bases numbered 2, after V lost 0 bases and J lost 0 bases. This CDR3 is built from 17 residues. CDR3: CASSEAGQVSGANVLTF. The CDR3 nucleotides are TGTGCCAGCAGTGAAGCCGGACAGGTCTCTGGGGCCAACGTCCTGACTTTC.

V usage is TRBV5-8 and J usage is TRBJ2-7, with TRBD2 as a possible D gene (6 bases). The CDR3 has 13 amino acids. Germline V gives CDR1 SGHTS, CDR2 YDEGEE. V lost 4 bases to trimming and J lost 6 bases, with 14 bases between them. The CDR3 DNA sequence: TGTGCCAGCAGCAACGGTAACGGGGGCGAGCAGTACTTC. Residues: CASSNGNGGEQYF. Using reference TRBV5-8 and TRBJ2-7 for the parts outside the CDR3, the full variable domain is EAGVTQSPTHLIKTRGQQATLRCSPISGHTSVYWYQQALGLGLQFLLWYDEGEERNRGNFPPRFSGRQFPNYSSELNVNALELEDSALYLCASSNGNGGEQYFGPGTRLTVT.

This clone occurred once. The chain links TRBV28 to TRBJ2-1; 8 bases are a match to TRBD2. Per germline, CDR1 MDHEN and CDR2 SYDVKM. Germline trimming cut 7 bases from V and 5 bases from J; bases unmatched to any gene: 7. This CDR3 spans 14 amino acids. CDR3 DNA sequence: TGTGCCAGCATCTCCGGGACTAGACACAATGAGCAGTTCTTC. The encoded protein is CASISGTRHNEQFF. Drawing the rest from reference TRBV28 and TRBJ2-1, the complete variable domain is DVKVTQSSRYLVKRTGEKVFLECVQDMDHENMFWYRQDPGLGLRLIYFSYDVKMKEKGDIPEGYSVSREKKERFSLILESASTNQTSMYLCASISGTRHNEQFFGPGTRLTVL.

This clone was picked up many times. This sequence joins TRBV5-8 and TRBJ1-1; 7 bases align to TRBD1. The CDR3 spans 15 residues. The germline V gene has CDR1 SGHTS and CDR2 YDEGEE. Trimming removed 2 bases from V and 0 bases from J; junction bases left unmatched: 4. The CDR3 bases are TGTGCCAGCAGCTTACCGGGACAGCTGAACACTGAAGCTTTCTTT. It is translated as CASSLPGQLNTEAFF. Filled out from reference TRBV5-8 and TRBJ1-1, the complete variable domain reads EAGVTQSPTHLIKTRGQQATLRCSPISGHTSVYWYQQALGLGLQFLLWYDEGEERNRGNFPPRFSGRQFPNYSSELNVNALELEDSALYLCASSLPGQLNTEAFFGQGTRLTVV.

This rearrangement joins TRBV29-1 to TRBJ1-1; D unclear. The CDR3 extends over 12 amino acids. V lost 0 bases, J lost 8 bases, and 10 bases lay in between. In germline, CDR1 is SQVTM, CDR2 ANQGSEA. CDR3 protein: CSVEETGVEAFF. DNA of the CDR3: TGCAGCGTTGAAGAGACTGGAGTAGAAGCTTTCTTT.

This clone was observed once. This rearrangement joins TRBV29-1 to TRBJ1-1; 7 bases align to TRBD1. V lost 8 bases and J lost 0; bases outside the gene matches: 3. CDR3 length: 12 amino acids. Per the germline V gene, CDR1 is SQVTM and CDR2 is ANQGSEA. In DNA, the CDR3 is TGCAGCCCAGGGGGATTGAACACTGAAGCTTTCTTT. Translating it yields CSPGGLNTEAFF.

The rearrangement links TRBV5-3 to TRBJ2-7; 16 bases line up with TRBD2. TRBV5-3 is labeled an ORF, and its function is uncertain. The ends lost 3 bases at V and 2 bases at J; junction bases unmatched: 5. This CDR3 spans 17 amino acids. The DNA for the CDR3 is TGTGCCAGAAGCTATTCCGGGACTAGCGGGAGGGCCTACGAGCAGTACTTC. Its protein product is CARSYSGTSGRAYEQYF.

In DNA form, the CDR3 reads TGCGCCAGCAGCTTGGGTGTAGGACAGGGGGTTGAGACCCAGTACTTC. Protein sequence: CASSLGVGQGVETQYF. The V gene is TRBV5-1, the J gene TRBJ2-5; 10 bases agree with TRBD1. CDR3 length equals 16 residues. Germline V gives CDR1 SGHRS, CDR2 YFSETQ. V shed 0 bases, J shed 5 bases, and the junction held 7 bases outside the gene matches.